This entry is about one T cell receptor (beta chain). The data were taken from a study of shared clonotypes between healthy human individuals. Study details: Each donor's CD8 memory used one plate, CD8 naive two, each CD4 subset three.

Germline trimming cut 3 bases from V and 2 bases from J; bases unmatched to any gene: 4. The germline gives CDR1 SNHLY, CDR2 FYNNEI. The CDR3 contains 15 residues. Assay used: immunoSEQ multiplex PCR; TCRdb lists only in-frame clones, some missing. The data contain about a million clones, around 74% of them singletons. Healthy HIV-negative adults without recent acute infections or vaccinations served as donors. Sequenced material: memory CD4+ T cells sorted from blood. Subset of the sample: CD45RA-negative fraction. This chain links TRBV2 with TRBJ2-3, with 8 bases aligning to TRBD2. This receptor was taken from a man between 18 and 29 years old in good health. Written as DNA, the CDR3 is TGTGCCAGCAGTGAGAGACTAGCGTACACAGATACGCAGTATTTT. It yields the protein CASSERLAYTDTQYF.